The clone carrying this TCR beta chain was observed many times. This specimen comes from a study of tumor-infiltrating lymphocytes in primary liver carcinoma. The source of the blood RNA was unsorted whole blood, and germline DNA was extracted as well. Blood samples of 3.5 to 4 milliliters were drawn preoperatively. V trimming: 8 bases; J trimming: 0 bases; junction bases outside the gene matches: 12. The CDR3 contains 16 residues. The germline gives CDR1 SQVTM, CDR2 ANQGSEA. TCR beta cDNA came from around 0.5 ug total RNA, primed with a constant-region primer. Library construction for TCR beta comprised three nested multiplex PCR rounds performed with slightly modified ARM-PCR. The two initial PCR rounds, 9 to 11 cycles each, used TRBV1-TRBV30 forward and C-beta reverse primers. TCRdb re-derived calls from the multiplex PCR reads in MiXCR, one entry per CDR3 protein. The table lists about 310,000 distinct CDR3 sequences, approximately 60% of them singletons.

This TCR was recovered from a middle-aged man with primary liver carcinoma and hepatitis B virus infection. V usage is TRBV29-1 and J usage is TRBJ2-2, with 7 bases fitting TRBD2. The specimen sequenced was peripheral blood. The CDR3 nucleotides read TGCAGCTTCTTGGGGAGGGGCGGGGCGAACACCGGGGAGCTGTTTTTT. This codes for CSFLGRGGANTGELFF.